This note documents a single T cell receptor (beta chain) sequence. Its target is unknown. This sample was taken from a study of cytomegalovirus exposure and HLA in healthy donors. Overall study findings and caveats: Investigators reported 150 to 200 TCR beta chains as tied to cytomegalovirus. With later analysis, a missense DCLRE1C variant became linked to TCR beta V- and J-gene trimming. Previously analyzed data showed that most TCR beta V segments were productive at a frequency of about 87% or about 30%.

V was shortened by 1 base and J by 7 bases, with 10 bases between the two germline ends. The CDR3 is 14 residues long. Germline V gene sequence: CDR1 LNHDA, CDR2 SQIVND (reference sequence). PCR was performed using 60 Vbeta and 13 Jbeta primers. Per the study methods: A later analysis counted approximately 88 million unique TCR beta chains, around 10 million shared. Sequencing used immunoSEQ multiplex PCR; TCRdb keeps in-frame clones, though not all of them. D and trimming were read from the DNA, whereas the V and J calls and clone size are those reported in that table. The profile covers about 200,000 clones, with over 65% appearing a single time and about 0.63% taken by the ten largest.

The clonotype comes from a man aged 18 to 30 in good health and CMV-seronegative. This sequence joins TRBV19 and TRBJ2-2, with a tentative D call TRBD1 (5 bases). The source material was PBMCs. CDR3 sequence reads: CASSIVAGYGELFF. The CDR3, as DNA: TGTGCCAGTAGTATAGTCGCAGGGTACGGGGAGCTGTTTTTT.